Listed here are 8 T cell receptor beta chains from one sample, sequenced in a study of early T cells in non-severe SARS-CoV-2 infection. Via MiXCR, TCRdb re-called the 5' RACE reads, giving one row per CDR3 protein. The sample lists about 64,000 distinct CDR3 sequences, 11% occurring once. This specimen consisted of whole blood, obtained at baseline. The receptors shown here come from an adult who was a healthcare worker with PCR-confirmed SARS-CoV-2 infection or an uninfected control (not recorded which).

The rearrangement links TRBV7-6 to TRBJ2-1; a weak D match, TRBD2 (5 bases). Trimming left V 2 bases short and J 9 bases short, with 8 bases between. CDR1 SGHVS and CDR2 FNYEAQ come from the germline V gene. This CDR3 has 12 residues. This CDR3 is CASSLNRGEQFF. CDR3 in DNA: TGTGCCAGCAGCTTAAACCGGGGTGAGCAGTTCTTC.

The chain employs TRBV11-2 and TRBJ1-1, with 7 bases aligning to TRBD1. The junction had 7 bases not matched to a gene; V was cut back by 5 bases and J by 7 bases. Germline V gene lookup returns CDR1 SGHAT and CDR2 FQNNGV. The CDR3 length is 13 residues. The CDR3 reads CASSPDRVGEAFF. The CDR3 nucleotides read TGTGCCAGCAGCCCTGACAGGGTTGGTGAAGCTTTCTTT.

V gene TRBV5-1 combines with J gene TRBJ1-6; a weak D match, TRBD1 (5 bases). Germline loops: CDR1 SGHRS, CDR2 YFSETQ. V was pared by 1 base and J by 10 bases, with 21 bases between. The CDR3 extends over 17 amino acids. CDR3: CASSLFSAPGTKSPLHF. The CDR3 region has the DNA TGCGCCAGCAGCTTGTTCTCGGCCCCAGGGACGAAGTCACCCCTCCACTTT.

The table lists this clonotype with a few counts. This sequence joins TRBV12-3 or TRBV12-4 and TRBJ1-1; D perhaps matches TRBD1 (5 bases). V gave up 6 bases and J gave up 1 base, with 24 bases separating them. The CDR3 runs to 18 residues. The CDR3 DNA reads TGTGCCAGCAGGTCCGACAATCGGGGCCTTCAGGGGAACACTGAAGCTTTCTTT. This gives the protein CASRSDNRGLQGNTEAFF.

This clonotype has a handful of counts. The V call is TRBV24-1, the J call TRBJ2-1; 13 nucleotides line up with TRBD2. V lost 3 bases to trimming and J lost 6 bases; unmatched junction nucleotides: 1. Germline CDR1 KGHDR, CDR2 SFDVKD. This CDR3 has 15 residues. The CDR3 loop reads CATSDRTSGGNEQFF. The CDR3 DNA reads TGTGCCACCAGTGATCGGACTAGCGGGGGCAATGAGCAGTTCTTC.

V and J are TRBV5-1 and TRBJ1-6; 9 bases align to TRBD1. Per germline, CDR1 SGHRS and CDR2 YFSETQ. The CDR3 consists of 14 residues. Trimming removed 5 bases from V and 9 bases from J; junction bases left unmatched: 6. The DNA for the CDR3 is TGCGCCAGCAGAAGGGACAGGGTGGCTTCACCCCTCCACTTT. Translated, it gives CASRRDRVASPLHF.

This sequence joins TRBV20-1 and TRBJ2-3, with D possibly matching TRBD2 (5 bases). From germline, CDR1 is DFQATT and CDR2 SNEGSKA (reference sequence). The V and J ends lost 4 bases and 5 bases respectively, with 25 bases between them. The length of the CDR3 is 17 residues. The CDR3 nucleotides read TGCAGTGCTATCATAAACGCTGGTTGGACGGGAATAGATACGCAGTATTTT. Protein: CSAIINAGWTGIDTQYF.

The table lists this clonotype with a few counts. The rearrangement uses TRBV2 and TRBJ1-3; D is unresolved. V was shortened by 4 bases and J by 1 base, with 8 bases between the two germline ends. The CDR3 spans 14 residues. Germline loops: CDR1 SNHLY, CDR2 FYNNEI. CDR3 protein: CASSVGRSGNTIYF. CDR3 DNA: TGTGCCAGCAGTGTCGGGCGGTCTGGAAACACCATATATTTT. The full variable domain, with the rest looked up from reference TRBV2 and TRBJ1-3, is EPEVTQTPSHQVTQMGQEVILRCVPISNHLYFYWYRQILGQKVEFLVSFYNNEISEKSEIFDDQFSVERPDGSNFTLKIRSTKLEDSAMYFCASSVGRSGNTIYFGEGSWLTVV.